The 9 T cell receptor beta chains listed next were all sequenced from one sample in a study of early T cells in non-severe SARS-CoV-2 infection. TCRdb re-derived calls from the 5' RACE reads in MiXCR, one entry per CDR3 protein. The table lists some 21,000 distinct CDR3 sequences, around 5.2% of them singletons. Sequencing input: whole blood. The receptor set was obtained from an adult who was a healthcare worker with PCR-confirmed SARS-CoV-2 infection or an uninfected control (not recorded which).

To note about this clonotype: At one end the junction does not follow the germline gene, possibly because of a read error. This sequence joins TRBV20-1 and TRBJ1-3; D uncertain. The CDR3 consists of 13 residues. The germline gives CDR1 DFQATT, CDR2 SNEGSKA (reference sequence). The CDR3 nucleotides are TGCAGTGCTAGTGAGGGCTCTGAAAACACCATATATTTT. Amino acid sequence: CSASEGSENTIYF.

This clonotype was seen at least ten times. The gene calls are TRBV11-2 and TRBJ1-5; D remains unclear. Germline CDR1 reads SGHAT; CDR2 reads FQNNGV. V was pared by 0 bases and J by 2 bases, with 5 bases between. The CDR3 is 14 amino acids. The CDR3 region has the DNA TGTGCCAGCAGCTTAGATCAGGGCAATCAGCCCCAGCATTTT. It yields the protein CASSLDQGNQPQHF.

The rearrangement joins TRBV5-1 to TRBJ1-1; 8 bases are shared with TRBD1. This CDR3 has 15 amino acids. With V trimmed by 2 bases and J by 1 base, 4 bases remained unmatched. Germline-derived CDR1 and CDR2 are SGHRS and YFSETQ. CDR3 in DNA: TGCGCCAGCAGCTTCCTGACAGGGGCGAACACTGAAGCTTTCTTT. Its protein is CASSFLTGANTEAFF.

This clonotype was seen repeatedly, ten times or more. The rearrangement uses TRBV12-3 or TRBV12-4 and TRBJ2-5; 9 nucleotides agree with TRBD1. The ends lost 5 bases at V and 3 bases at J; junction bases unmatched: 4. The CDR3 spans 14 residues. The CDR3 protein is CASSPQGAEETQYF. The CDR3 DNA reads as TGTGCCAGCAGTCCACAGGGGGCTGAAGAGACCCAGTACTTC.

This clonotype was seen at least ten times. This chain uses TRBV4-3 with TRBJ1-2; D remains unclear. Trimming removed 1 base at V and 6 bases at J, with 15 bases between. Germline CDR1 and CDR2: LGHNA and YSLEER. CDR3 size: 15 residues. The CDR3 coding sequence is TGCGCCAGCAGCCAAGGAGGGTTTTACAGCGATGGCTACACCTTC. This translates into CASSQGGFYSDGYTF.

In its sample, this clonotype was seen many times. J is TRBJ2-7 and V is TRBV6-1, with D perhaps matching TRBD1 or TRBD2 (7 bases each). Germline V gives CDR1 MNHNS, CDR2 SASEGT. This CDR3 is 20 amino acids long. V was cut by 6 bases and J by 3 bases, with 33 bases left in between. In DNA, the CDR3 is TGTGCCAGCAGCCAGAACTGGGGGGGACAGAGTTCTGACCCGGACTACGAGCAGTACGTC. Its translation is CASSQNWGGQSSDPDYEQYV.

This chain connects TRBV7-2 to TRBJ2-1; TRBD2 agrees at 10 bases. With V trimmed by 5 bases and J by 14 bases, 12 bases remained unmatched. CDR3 length equals 14 residues. The germline gives CDR1 SGHTA, CDR2 FQGNSA. The CDR3 DNA reads as TGTGCCAGCAGCCCCCCTGGGAGCGGGAGGGCCAAGTTCTTC. Translating it yields CASSPPGSGRAKFF.

This clonotype was observed many times. This chain links TRBV20-1 with TRBJ2-5, with 8 bases identical to TRBD2. CDR3 length: 13 residues. The junction had 6 bases not matched to a gene; V was cut back by 2 bases and J by 7 bases. Germline-derived CDR1 and CDR2 are DFQATT and SNEGSKA (reference sequence). The CDR3 nucleotides read TGCAGTGCTAGAAAACTAGCGGAGCGGACCCAGTACTTC. It yields the protein CSARKLAERTQYF.

This clonotype is medium-sized in the sample. This chain links TRBV7-8 with TRBJ2-7; D may be TRBD2 (5 bases). This CDR3 has 13 residues. Trimming removed 0 bases from V and 4 bases from J, with 7 bases in between. Germline V gene data show CDR1 as SGHVS and CDR2 as FQNEAQ. The CDR3 loop is CASSLAGLYEQYF. CDR3 DNA sequence: TGTGCCAGCAGCTTAGCAGGACTTTACGAGCAGTACTTC. The whole variable domain, remainder taken from reference TRBV7-8 and TRBJ2-7, is GAGVSQSPRYKVAKRGQDVALRCDPISGHVSLFWYQQALGQGPEFLTYFQNEAQLDKSGLPSDRFFAERPEGSVSTLKIQRTQQEDSAVYLCASSLAGLYEQYFGPGTRLTVT.